These 18 T cell receptor beta chains were sequenced from one sample in a study of identical twins. MiXCR, applied by TCRdb to the 5' RACE reads, yields one record per CDR3 protein. Here the sample spans about 200,000 distinct CDR3 sequences, 6.5% to 8.5% being singletons. The data also belong to a second study, concerning yellow fever vaccine responses in identical twins.

Sequences were obtained from memory (CD45RO+) T cells sorted from blood. All receptors come from a woman aged 18-30 years in good health.

Only a few counts were recorded for this clonotype. The rearrangement joins TRBV19 to TRBJ2-7, with D uncertain. Trimming took off 2 bases at V and 2 bases at J, with 16 bases between the two ends. This CDR3 region has 16 residues. Germline V lookup: CDR1 LNHDA, CDR2 SQIVND (reference sequence). CDR3 sequence: CASSIKGDPSTYEQYF. In nucleotides, the CDR3 is TGTGCCAGTAGTATAAAAGGAGATCCCTCCACCTACGAGCAGTACTTC.

The table lists this clonotype with many counts. The chain is built from TRBV20-1 and TRBJ2-2, with D perhaps being TRBD1 or TRBD2 (5 bases each). Germline loops: CDR1 DFQATT, CDR2 SNEGSKA (reference sequence). Trimming took 5 bases from V and 4 from J, leaving 17 bases between them. The CDR3 covers 15 residues. The CDR3, as DNA: TGCAGTGCTCCGCCGGGCCCAGGGACCACCGGGGAGCTGTTTTTT. Protein: CSAPPGPGTTGELFF.

The chain combines TRBV11-2 with TRBJ2-7, with D possibly matching TRBD1 (5 bases). Trimming shortened V by 0 bases and J by 3 bases, and 21 bases separated the two germline ends. The CDR3 contains 18 residues. The germline CDR1 and CDR2 sequences are SGHAT and FQNNGV. The CDR3 is CASSLESRRVERFYEQYF. The CDR3 DNA follows: TGTGCCAGCAGCTTAGAATCCCGCAGGGTAGAAAGGTTCTACGAGCAGTACTTC.

Here the CDR3 DNA reads TGTGCCAGCAGCTTAGCGGGGCCTGTCTCCGGGGAGCTGTTTTTT. Residues: CASSLAGPVSGELFF. The V call is TRBV7-6, the J call TRBJ2-2; tentative D call: TRBD1 (5 bases). V was shortened by 0 bases and J by 6 bases, with 11 bases between the two germline ends. The V gene's germline CDR1 is SGHVS and CDR2 FNYEAQ. The CDR3 has 15 amino acids.

The sample holds many counts of this clonotype. The chain combines TRBV12-3 or TRBV12-4 with TRBJ2-2, with D perhaps being TRBD1 or TRBD2 (5 bases each). The CDR3 spans 18 residues. The ends were cut back, 1 base at V and 0 bases at J, with 15 bases in the middle. This CDR3 reads CASSLVSGTGANTGELFF. CDR3 DNA: TGTGCCAGCAGTTTAGTCTCCGGGACCGGCGCGAACACCGGGGAGCTGTTTTTT.

This clonotype has ten or more counts. V usage is TRBV15 and J usage is TRBJ1-5; D not resolved. The CDR3 totals 14 residues. Trimming left V 5 bases short and J 0 bases short, with 8 bases between. From germline, CDR1 is LNHNV and CDR2 YYDKDF (reference sequence). The CDR3, as DNA: TGTGCCACCAGCTTACCCGATAGCAATCAGCCCCAGCATTTT. It encodes CATSLPDSNQPQHF. Combining the CDR3 with reference TRBV15 and TRBJ1-5 gives the whole variable domain DAMVIQNPRYQVTQFGKPVTLSCSQTLNHNVMYWYQQKSSQAPKLLFHYYDKDFNNEADTPDNFQSRRPNTSFCFLDIRSPGLGDTAMYLCATSLPDSNQPQHFGDGTRLSIL.

This clonotype was counted many times. V gene TRBV4-1 combines with J gene TRBJ2-7; TRBD2 aligns across 8 bases. Germline loops: CDR1 MGHRA, CDR2 YSYEKL. Trimming took 1 base from V and 5 from J; bases not matched to a gene: 16. The CDR3 has 18 amino acids. CDR3 nucleotides: TGCGCCAGCAGCCAAGTAGATTTAGGACTAGCTTCTCACCACGAGCAGTACTTC. Protein product: CASSQVDLGLASHHEQYF.

The chain has TRBV4-3 and TRBJ2-1; TRBD2 agrees at 7 bases. Looked up from germline, CDR1 is LGHNA and CDR2 is YSLEER. The CDR3 totals 16 residues. Trimming at V came to 3 bases and at J to 2 bases, leaving 7 bases not matched to a gene. Here the CDR3 DNA reads TGCGCCAGCAGCCAGGCGACTAGCCGGACCTACAATGAGCAGTTCTTC. Amino acid sequence: CASSQATSRTYNEQFF.

In its sample, this clonotype was seen a few times. This chain's CDR3 is CASSDQSGGAVEQFF. The CDR3 region has the DNA TGCGCCAGCAGCGATCAGAGCGGGGGGGCGGTTGAGCAGTTCTTC. The chain is built from TRBV5-1 and TRBJ2-1; 10 bases match TRBD2. The CDR3 is made up of 15 amino acids. The ends lost 4 bases at V and 9 bases at J; junction bases unmatched: 10. The V gene's germline CDR1 is SGHRS and CDR2 YFSETQ.

This clonotype showed up just a few times. The chain links TRBV18 to TRBJ2-7, with 10 positions matching TRBD2. CDR1 KGHSH and CDR2 LQKENI come from the germline V gene. The CDR3 totals 19 residues. The V gene end was trimmed by 6 bases and the J gene end by 1 base; junction bases not matched to a gene: 18. Written as DNA, the CDR3 is TGTGCCAGCTCCTCTCGGCGGACTAGCGGCGCGTTACGTTCCTACGAGCAGTACTTC. It codes for CASSSRRTSGALRSYEQYF.

J is TRBJ2-1 and V is TRBV5-1, with D perhaps TRBD1 (5 bases). From germline, CDR1 is SGHRS and CDR2 YFSETQ. This CDR3 region has 15 residues. V lost 7 bases and J 0 bases, leaving 14 bases between the germline ends. CDR3 DNA sequence: TGCGCCAGCGAAGCTCAGGGTGGCTCCTACAATGAGCAGTTCTTC. Protein product: CASEAQGGSYNEQFF.

At least ten counts were recorded for this clonotype. The CDR3: CASSPWGGGNIQYF. The CDR3 DNA is TGTGCCAGCAGCCCCTGGGGGGGAGGAAACATTCAGTACTTC. The chain uses TRBV7-2 and TRBJ2-4; 7 nucleotides line up with TRBD2. Germline V gene sequence: CDR1 SGHTA, CDR2 FQGNSA. The trim removed 5 bases at V and 6 bases at J, leaving 7 bases unmatched. The CDR3 runs to 14 residues.

This clonotype was observed a few times. The gene calls are TRBV6-5 and TRBJ2-3, with TRBD2 matching over 11 bases. Germline V gives CDR1 MNHEY, CDR2 SVGAGI. V lost 2 bases and J lost 7; bases outside the gene matches: 5. The CDR3 spans 15 residues. CDR3 sequence (DNA): TGTGCCAGCAGTTACATAGCGGGAGGGCCAAATACGCAGTATTTT. Amino acids: CASSYIAGGPNTQYF.

This clonotype was seen only a few times. This rearrangement joins TRBV28 to TRBJ1-6; D might be TRBD1 (5 bases). The V and J ends lost 5 bases and 2 bases respectively, with 7 bases between them. Germline-derived CDR1 and CDR2 are MDHEN and SYDVKM. The CDR3 length is 14 residues. The CDR3 DNA is TGTGCCAGCAGTAGGGGTCCCTATAATTCACCCCTCCACTTT. Its protein product is CASSRGPYNSPLHF.

The CDR3 region is CARTTGRSNQPQHF. The DNA of the CDR3 is TGTGCCCGCACGACGGGGCGTAGCAATCAGCCCCAGCATTTT. V gene TRBV6-2 or TRBV6-3 combines with J gene TRBJ1-5, with D perhaps TRBD1 (5 bases). CDR3 size: 14 residues. The germline CDR1 and CDR2 sequences are MNHEY and SVGEGT. The V and J ends lost 11 bases and 0 bases respectively, with 14 bases between them.

This clonotype was seen many times. V gene TRBV5-4 combines with J gene TRBJ2-1, with 11 bases matching TRBD2. The CDR3 is made up of 15 amino acids. From germline, CDR1 is SGHNT and CDR2 YYREEE (reference sequence). V dropped 5 bases and J dropped 3; count of bases not matched to a gene: 4. The CDR3 loop is CASSSGLAVYNEQFF. The CDR3 nucleotides are TGTGCCAGCAGTTCGGGACTAGCGGTCTACAATGAGCAGTTCTTC.

V gene TRBV6-2 or TRBV6-3 combines with J gene TRBJ2-7, with TRBD2 as a possible D gene (5 bases). The CDR3 contains 14 residues. Trimming stripped 4 bases from V and 7 bases from J, with 17 bases between. The germline V gene encodes CDR1 MNHEY and CDR2 SVGEGT. CDR3 residues: CASSSQRPKEEQYF. Written as DNA, the CDR3 is TGTGCCAGCAGTTCCCAGCGGCCCAAGGAGGAGCAGTACTTC.

The chain employs TRBV7-9 and TRBJ2-3, with TRBD2 matching 9 bases. Trimming removed 5 bases from V and 3 bases from J; junction bases left unmatched: 12. This CDR3 has 17 residues. Germline V gives CDR1 SEHNR, CDR2 FQNEAQ (reference sequence). The CDR3 nucleotides are TGTGCCAGCAGCCCCAGCTTCCCTAGCGGGATTACAGATACGCAGTATTTT. This encodes CASSPSFPSGITDTQYF.